Listed below are T cell receptor beta chains from one sample, sequenced in a study of graft-versus-host responses after intestinal transplantation. The protocol was immunoSEQ multiplex PCR, while the TCRdb copy is restricted to in-frame clones and leaves out a portion. The sample yields around 8,000 clones, about 82% seen once. The source was ileum tissue, collected approximately 19 weeks after transplant. The receptor source for this set is a human patient who received an intestinal transplant, so some T cells may come from the graft donor. Each CDR3 is given with its conserved first and last residue. D genes are given only for firm matches. Clone size is given for some rows only: seen once, a few or many times, or a class if the clone is expanded.

clone size | D gene | J gene | V gene | CDR3 length | CDR3 protein | CDR3 DNA
NA | TRBD1 | TRBJ2-7 | TRBV9 | 14 | CASSGIPGQGEQYF | TGTGCCAGCAGCGGGATACCAGGACAGGGCGAGCAGTACTTC
NA | NA | TRBJ2-1 | TRBV11-2 | 13 | CASSLGHYNEQFF | TGTGCCAGCAGCTTAGGACACTACAATGAGCAGTTCTTC
NA | NA | TRBJ2-2 | TRBV7-3 | 15 | CASGVGRLGAGELFF | TGTGCCAGCGGCGTTGGGAGGCTGGGTGCCGGGGAGCTGTTTTTT
NA | NA | TRBJ1-1 | TRBV7-7 | 13 | CASSLTVNTEAFF | TGTGCCAGCAGCTTGACAGTGAACACTGAAGCTTTCTTT
NA | NA | TRBJ2-7 | TRBV11-2 | 15 | CASSLVTRYPYEQYF | TGTGCCAGCAGCTTAGTGACTAGGTACCCCTACGAGCAGTACTTC
NA | NA | TRBJ2-7 | TRBV14 | 13 | CASSEKRIYEQYF | TGTGCCAGCAGCGAAAAACGGATCTACGAGCAGTACTTC
NA | NA | TRBJ1-1 | TRBV11-1 | 15 | CASSLFGKGRLEAFF | TGTGCCAGCAGCTTATTCGGGAAGGGGAGATTAGAAGCTTTCTTT
NA | TRBD2 | TRBJ2-3 | TRBV5-1 | 15 | CASSLASGRSDTQYF | TGCGCCAGCAGCTTGGCTAGCGGGAGATCCGATACGCAGTATTTT
NA | TRBD2 | TRBJ2-4 | TRBV29-1 | 13 | CSVDSGSGNIQYF | TGCAGCGTGGATAGCGGGAGTGGAAACATTCAGTACTTC
NA | NA | TRBJ2-1 | TRBV19 | 14 | CASSIVPGHNEQFF | TGTGCCAGTAGTATTGTTCCAGGGCACAATGAGCAGTTCTTC
NA | TRBD1 | TRBJ1-4 | TRBV18 | 16 | CASSPTDRGTDEKLFF | TGTGCCAGCTCACCGACGGACAGGGGAACCGATGAAAAACTGTTTTTT
NA | TRBD2 | TRBJ2-1 | TRBV7-3 | 15 | CASSPLAGVINEQFF | TGTGCCAGCAGCCCCCTAGCGGGGGTTATTAATGAGCAGTTCTTC
NA | NA | TRBJ2-7 | TRBV29-1 | 11 | CSVREGVEQYF | TGCAGCGTTCGTGAAGGCGTCGAGCAGTACTTC
NA | NA | TRBJ1-2 | TRBV5-1 | 13 | CASSPGYDYGYTF | TGCGCCAGCAGTCCCGGGTATGACTATGGCTACACCTTC
NA | NA | TRBJ1-2 | TRBV6-5 | 12 | CASSYAGYGYTF | TGTGCCAGCAGTTACGCTGGCTATGGCTACACCTTC
NA | NA | TRBJ1-6 | TRBV7-6 | 16 | CASSPTRSSYNSPLHF | TGTGCCAGCAGCCCGACTAGGAGTTCCTATAATTCACCCCTCCACTTT
NA | TRBD1 | TRBJ2-7 | TRBV23-1 | 16 | CASSQQGQGGAYEQYF | TGCGCCAGCAGTCAACAGGGACAGGGGGGGGCCTACGAGCAGTACTTC
once | NA | TRBJ2-3 | TRBV30 | 13 | CAWNHVSTDTQYF | TGTGCCTGGAACCACGTGAGCACAGATACGCAGTATTTT
NA | NA | TRBJ1-4 | TRBV2 | 14 | CASGNGQINEKLFF | TGTGCCAGCGGCAACGGACAGATTAATGAAAAACTGTTTTTT
NA | TRBD1 | TRBJ2-1 | TRBV6-4 | 19 | CASSVGGQGTYRNFNEQFF | TGTGCCAGCAGTGTCGGGGGACAGGGTACCTACCGCAATTTCAATGAGCAGTTCTTC
NA | NA | TRBJ1-1 | TRBV6-6 | 14 | CASSYHSGPTEAFF | TGTGCCAGCAGTTACCACTCAGGACCCACTGAAGCTTTCTTT
NA | TRBD1 | TRBJ2-7 | TRBV5-6 | 14 | CASSWTGRRYEQYF | TGTGCCAGCAGCTGGACAGGGAGGAGGTACGAGCAGTACTTC
NA | TRBD1 | TRBJ1-1 | TRBV5-1 | 15 | CASSLGDRDLHEAFF | TGCGCCAGCAGCTTGGGGGACAGGGACCTCCACGAAGCTTTCTTT
large | NA | TRBJ2-3 | TRBV4-2 | 15 | CASSPRGGSTDTQYF | TGTGCCAGCAGCCCCAGGGGGGGAAGCACAGATACGCAGTATTTT
NA | TRBD1 | TRBJ1-2 | TRBV5-1 | 14 | CASSPGTGIDGYTF | TGCGCCAGCAGCCCCGGGACAGGGATCGATGGCTACACCTTC
NA | NA | TRBJ2-5 | TRBV19 | 14 | CASRGGVAEETQYF | TGTGCCAGTAGAGGGGGGGTGGCAGAAGAGACCCAGTACTTC
NA | NA | TRBJ2-5 | TRBV4-2 | 21 | CASSQELGLAGSHRPRETQYF | TGTGCCAGCAGCCAAGAGTTAGGTCTAGCCGGCAGCCACCGACCAAGAGAGACCCAGTACTTC
once | NA | TRBJ1-5 | TRBV2 | 15 | CASSTTGIRNQPQHF | TGTGCCAGCAGTACAACCGGGATCCGCAATCAGCCCCAGCATTTT
NA | TRBD1 | TRBJ2-3 | TRBV12-5 | 15 | CASGFGTGQGDTQYF | TGTGCTAGTGGTTTCGGGACAGGGCAAGGAGATACGCAGTATTTT
large | TRBD2 | TRBJ2-1 | TRBV19 | 15 | CASRKREGLNNEQFF | TGTGCCAGTAGGAAGCGGGAGGGCCTCAACAATGAGCAGTTCTTC
NA | TRBD2 | TRBJ2-1 | TRBV5-4 | 16 | CATTRLNSGGNNEQFF | TGTGCCACCACCCGCTTAAACTCGGGGGGTAACAATGAGCAGTTCTTC
NA | NA | TRBJ1-1 | TRBV19 | 12 | CASSALNTEAFF | TGTGCCAGTAGTGCCCTTAACACTGAAGCTTTCTTT
NA | TRBD1 | TRBJ1-5 | TRBV6-1 | 15 | CASKQYRDRVQPQHF | TGTGCCAGCAAACAGTACCGGGACAGGGTTCAGCCCCAGCATTTT
NA | TRBD1 | TRBJ1-2 | TRBV6-5 | 13 | CASSFGQGGGYTF | TGTGCCAGCAGTTTCGGACAGGGTGGCGGCTACACCTTC
few | TRBD1 | TRBJ1-4 | TRBV7-2 | 14 | CASSAQGANEKLFF | TGTGCCAGCAGCGCCCAGGGGGCCAATGAAAAACTGTTTTTT
NA | TRBD1 | TRBJ2-7 | TRBV19 | 14 | CASTPTGGFYEQYF | TGTGCCAGTACTCCCACAGGGGGCTTCTACGAGCAGTACTTC
NA | TRBD2 | TRBJ2-1 | TRBV5-1 | 14 | CASSLGSRGDEQFF | TGCGCCAGCAGCTTGGGTTCACGGGGGGATGAGCAGTTCTTC
NA | NA | TRBJ1-5 | TRBV12-2 | 14 | CASRFRGSNQPQHF | TGTGCAAGTCGTTTCAGGGGTAGCAATCAGCCCCAGCATTTT
NA | NA | TRBJ2-5 | TRBV5-1 | 14 | CASSLVGTEETQYF | TGCGCCAGCAGCTTGGTTGGAACGGAAGAGACCCAGTACTTC
NA | NA | TRBJ1-1 | TRBV7-3 | 14 | CASSPQGEGTEAFF | TGTGCCAGCAGTCCACAGGGAGAGGGCACTGAAGCTTTCTTT
once | NA | TRBJ2-7 | TRBV29-1 | 11 | CSVGQAYEQYF | TGCAGCGTTGGACAAGCCTACGAGCAGTACTTC
NA | NA | TRBJ2-1 | TRBV10-3 | 15 | CAISESAVSYNEQFF | TGTGCCATCAGTGAGTCGGCGGTTTCCTACAATGAGCAGTTCTTC
NA | TRBD2 | TRBJ2-2 | TRBV5-5 | 20 | CASSSAPSTTSRRRAGELFF | TGTGCCAGCAGCTCGGCCCCTTCTACGACTAGCAGGAGAAGAGCCGGGGAGCTGTTTTTT
NA | TRBD1 | TRBJ1-6 | TRBV7-3 | 17 | CASKFHRGIAYNSPLHF | TGTGCCAGCAAATTCCACAGGGGAATTGCCTATAATTCACCCCTCCACTTT
NA | NA | TRBJ1-2 | TRBV9 | 14 | CASSVGADLYGYTF | TGTGCCAGCAGCGTAGGAGCGGATCTCTATGGCTACACCTTC
NA | NA | TRBJ1-4 | TRBV15 | 16 | CATSRVRTAPNEKLFF | TGTGCCACCAGCAGAGTGCGGACGGCACCTAATGAAAAACTGTTTTTT
few | TRBD2 | TRBJ2-1 | TRBV4-2 | 15 | CASSQDLAGGFEQFF | TGTGCCAGCAGCCAAGACCTGGCGGGGGGGTTTGAGCAGTTCTTC
NA | TRBD2 | TRBJ2-2 | TRBV5-1 | 15 | CASNSPGGGVGELFF | TGCGCCAGCAACTCCCCCGGGGGGGGAGTCGGGGAGCTGTTTTTT
few | NA | TRBJ1-6 | TRBV19 | 15 | CASSIREGSNSPLHF | TGTGCCAGTAGTATCCGGGAGGGCTCCAATTCACCCCTCCACTTT
NA | NA | TRBJ2-2 | TRBV25-1 | 15 | CASSDSGQNTGELFF | TGTGCCAGCAGTGATTCGGGACAAAACACCGGGGAGCTGTTTTTT
once | NA | TRBJ1-2 | TRBV2 | 14 | CASSESGKDGGYTF | TGTGCCAGCAGTGAATCGGGGAAGGATGGCGGCTACACCTTC
NA | NA | TRBJ2-5 | TRBV5-1 | 14 | CASSPGAVQETQYF | TGCGCCAGCAGCCCCGGAGCAGTACAAGAGACCCAGTACTTC
NA | NA | TRBJ2-3 | TRBV5-1 | 14 | CASSLGRGTDTQYF | TGCGCCAGCAGCTTAGGCCGGGGCACAGATACGCAGTATTTT